This entry describes one TCR beta chain. Cohorts were determined from participant-reported clinical history. Sequenced by immunoSEQ multiplex PCR; TCRdb stores in-frame clones only, minus some. The sample records 200,000 to 250,000 clones, approximately 87% being singletons. The sample comes from a study of blood T cell repertoires in COVID-19. The sample consisted of PBMCs or T cells enriched from blood (not recorded which). The sequence was obtained from a woman in her 50s in a cohort exposed to, infected with or recovered from COVID-19 (not recorded which).

CDR3 in DNA: TGTGCCAGCAGTTCTCTCGTCGGGGAGCAGTACTTC. This gives the protein CASSSLVGEQYF. This rearrangement joins TRBV12-3 or TRBV12-4 to TRBJ2-7; D unresolved. V was cut by 4 bases and J by 7 bases, with 11 bases left in between. The CDR3 extends over 12 amino acids.